Below, 10 T cell receptor beta chains from the same sample are listed, as sequenced in a study of regulatory T cells in long-lasting Graves disease. Investigators prepared the TCR beta libraries by applying iRepertoire HTBI primers and Arm-PCR of CDR3 regions. TCRdb processed the multiplex PCR reads anew with MiXCR; each CDR3 protein has one entry. The sample contains some 420,000 distinct CDR3 sequences, 20% to 25% of which appear only once. Time point defined: persistent/refractory GD, antithyroid drugs over 5 years with positive TRAb. RNA isolated from PBMCs was used to make the TCR library. Sequenced here: peripheral blood mononuclear cells (PBMCs), sampled when the disease was refractory, from a patient treated with antithyroid drugs. The receptors shown here come from a female donor with Graves disease.

This clonotype was counted at least ten times. The gene calls are TRBV30 and TRBJ1-5; 8 positions match TRBD1. Germline V lookup: CDR1 GTSNPN, CDR2 SVGIG (reference sequence). The CDR3 sequence is 14 residues long. V dropped 5 bases and J dropped 5; count of bases not matched to a gene: 8. The chain's CDR3 is CAWQTGARDQPQHF. The CDR3 region has the DNA TGTGCCTGGCAGACAGGGGCGAGGGATCAGCCCCAGCATTTT.

This clonotype was seen more than once but under ten times. A much bigger clone sits one base away, suggesting this may be a read error. The chain combines TRBV2 with TRBJ1-1, with 9 bases identical to TRBD1. The CDR3 has 15 amino acids. Germline V gene data show CDR1 as SNHLY and CDR2 as FYNNEI. Trimming removed 4 bases from V and 4 bases from J; junction bases left unmatched: 7. CDR3 residues: CASSGSRTGATEAFF. The CDR3 DNA reads TGTGCCAGCAGTGGTTCCAGGACAGGGGCCACTGAAGCTTTCTTT.

Concerning this clonotype: Just one base apart from a much larger clone, this may be a read error. The V call is TRBV28, the J call TRBJ1-4; D remains unclear. Per germline, CDR1 MDHEN and CDR2 SYDVKM. Between the trimmed V and J ends, which lost 6 bases and 5 bases, there was a span of 10 bases. The CDR3 length is 13 residues. The DNA of the CDR3 is TGTGCCAGCAGCCAATACCGGAATGAAAAACTGTTTTTT. Translating it yields CASSQYRNEKLFF.

This clonotype has just a few counts. J is TRBJ1-2 and V is TRBV29-1; D call uncertain. The CDR3 covers 11 residues. CDR1 is SQVTM, CDR2 ANQGSEA, per germline. The ends were cut back, 5 bases at V and 7 bases at J, with 11 bases in the middle. CDR3 sequence (DNA): TGCAGCGTTCTAAGAAGTGGTGGCTACACCTTC. Residues: CSVLRSGGYTF.

V usage is TRBV10-3 and J usage is TRBJ2-1; 9 positions agree with TRBD2. CDR1 is ENHRY, CDR2 SYGVKD, per germline. The CDR3 is made up of 15 amino acids. The junction had 11 bases not matched to a gene; V was cut back by 10 bases and J by 4 bases. For the CDR3, the DNA is TGTGCCACCTCCCCAGCGGGAGGCCAATACAATGAGCAGTTCTTC. Protein: CATSPAGGQYNEQFF.

This clonotype was detected many times. The chain combines TRBV28 with TRBJ1-1; no definite D call. This CDR3 is 10 amino acids long. CDR1 is MDHEN and CDR2 is SYDVKM in the germline V gene. Trimming cost V 6 bases and J 4 bases, with 3 bases left between them. The CDR3 here is CASSFTEAFF. The CDR3 coding sequence is TGTGCCAGCAGCTTCACTGAAGCTTTCTTT.

The table lists this clonotype with many counts. This chain uses TRBV2 with TRBJ2-5; weak D call: TRBD1 (5 bases). CDR3 length: 13 amino acids. V was shortened by 7 bases and J by 0 bases, with 9 bases between the two germline ends. CDR1 SNHLY and CDR2 FYNNEI come from the germline V gene. The CDR3 coding sequence is TGTGCCAGCATACAGGATAACCAAGAGACCCAGTACTTC. Amino acid sequence: CASIQDNQETQYF.

The J gene is TRBJ2-2, the V gene TRBV5-4; the D gene is possibly TRBD2 (6 bases). The V gene's germline CDR1 is SGHNT and CDR2 YYREEE (reference sequence). This CDR3 has 14 residues. V was cut by 5 bases and J by 6 bases, with 14 bases left in between. CDR3 amino acids: CASRHRDWPGELFF. For the CDR3, the DNA is TGTGCCAGCAGGCACCGGGACTGGCCCGGGGAGCTGTTTTTT.

This clonotype was found a few times. V is TRBV28 and J is TRBJ2-7; D may be TRBD2 (6 bases). The CDR3 runs to 17 residues. V was clipped by 6 bases and J by 3 bases, with 24 bases between them. The V gene's germline CDR1 is MDHEN and CDR2 SYDVKM. CDR3 amino acids: CASSPGRWGLRHYEQYF. The CDR3 DNA follows: TGTGCCAGCAGCCCCGGTAGGTGGGGACTCAGACACTACGAGCAGTACTTC. Looking up the rest from reference TRBV28 and TRBJ2-7 gives the full variable domain: DVKVTQSSRYLVKRTGEKVFLECVQDMDHENMFWYRQDPGLGLRLIYFSYDVKMKEKGDIPEGYSVSREKKERFSLILESASTNQTSMYLCASSPGRWGLRHYEQYFGPGTRLTVT.

This clonotype was observed many times. The chain carries TRBV28 and TRBJ2-7; D is unclear. This CDR3 comprises 12 residues. The ends were cut back, 8 bases at V and 0 bases at J, with 8 bases in the middle. Germline loops: CDR1 MDHEN, CDR2 SYDVKM. Here the CDR3 reads CASGDISYEQYF. In DNA, the CDR3 is TGTGCCAGCGGAGACATCTCCTACGAGCAGTACTTC.